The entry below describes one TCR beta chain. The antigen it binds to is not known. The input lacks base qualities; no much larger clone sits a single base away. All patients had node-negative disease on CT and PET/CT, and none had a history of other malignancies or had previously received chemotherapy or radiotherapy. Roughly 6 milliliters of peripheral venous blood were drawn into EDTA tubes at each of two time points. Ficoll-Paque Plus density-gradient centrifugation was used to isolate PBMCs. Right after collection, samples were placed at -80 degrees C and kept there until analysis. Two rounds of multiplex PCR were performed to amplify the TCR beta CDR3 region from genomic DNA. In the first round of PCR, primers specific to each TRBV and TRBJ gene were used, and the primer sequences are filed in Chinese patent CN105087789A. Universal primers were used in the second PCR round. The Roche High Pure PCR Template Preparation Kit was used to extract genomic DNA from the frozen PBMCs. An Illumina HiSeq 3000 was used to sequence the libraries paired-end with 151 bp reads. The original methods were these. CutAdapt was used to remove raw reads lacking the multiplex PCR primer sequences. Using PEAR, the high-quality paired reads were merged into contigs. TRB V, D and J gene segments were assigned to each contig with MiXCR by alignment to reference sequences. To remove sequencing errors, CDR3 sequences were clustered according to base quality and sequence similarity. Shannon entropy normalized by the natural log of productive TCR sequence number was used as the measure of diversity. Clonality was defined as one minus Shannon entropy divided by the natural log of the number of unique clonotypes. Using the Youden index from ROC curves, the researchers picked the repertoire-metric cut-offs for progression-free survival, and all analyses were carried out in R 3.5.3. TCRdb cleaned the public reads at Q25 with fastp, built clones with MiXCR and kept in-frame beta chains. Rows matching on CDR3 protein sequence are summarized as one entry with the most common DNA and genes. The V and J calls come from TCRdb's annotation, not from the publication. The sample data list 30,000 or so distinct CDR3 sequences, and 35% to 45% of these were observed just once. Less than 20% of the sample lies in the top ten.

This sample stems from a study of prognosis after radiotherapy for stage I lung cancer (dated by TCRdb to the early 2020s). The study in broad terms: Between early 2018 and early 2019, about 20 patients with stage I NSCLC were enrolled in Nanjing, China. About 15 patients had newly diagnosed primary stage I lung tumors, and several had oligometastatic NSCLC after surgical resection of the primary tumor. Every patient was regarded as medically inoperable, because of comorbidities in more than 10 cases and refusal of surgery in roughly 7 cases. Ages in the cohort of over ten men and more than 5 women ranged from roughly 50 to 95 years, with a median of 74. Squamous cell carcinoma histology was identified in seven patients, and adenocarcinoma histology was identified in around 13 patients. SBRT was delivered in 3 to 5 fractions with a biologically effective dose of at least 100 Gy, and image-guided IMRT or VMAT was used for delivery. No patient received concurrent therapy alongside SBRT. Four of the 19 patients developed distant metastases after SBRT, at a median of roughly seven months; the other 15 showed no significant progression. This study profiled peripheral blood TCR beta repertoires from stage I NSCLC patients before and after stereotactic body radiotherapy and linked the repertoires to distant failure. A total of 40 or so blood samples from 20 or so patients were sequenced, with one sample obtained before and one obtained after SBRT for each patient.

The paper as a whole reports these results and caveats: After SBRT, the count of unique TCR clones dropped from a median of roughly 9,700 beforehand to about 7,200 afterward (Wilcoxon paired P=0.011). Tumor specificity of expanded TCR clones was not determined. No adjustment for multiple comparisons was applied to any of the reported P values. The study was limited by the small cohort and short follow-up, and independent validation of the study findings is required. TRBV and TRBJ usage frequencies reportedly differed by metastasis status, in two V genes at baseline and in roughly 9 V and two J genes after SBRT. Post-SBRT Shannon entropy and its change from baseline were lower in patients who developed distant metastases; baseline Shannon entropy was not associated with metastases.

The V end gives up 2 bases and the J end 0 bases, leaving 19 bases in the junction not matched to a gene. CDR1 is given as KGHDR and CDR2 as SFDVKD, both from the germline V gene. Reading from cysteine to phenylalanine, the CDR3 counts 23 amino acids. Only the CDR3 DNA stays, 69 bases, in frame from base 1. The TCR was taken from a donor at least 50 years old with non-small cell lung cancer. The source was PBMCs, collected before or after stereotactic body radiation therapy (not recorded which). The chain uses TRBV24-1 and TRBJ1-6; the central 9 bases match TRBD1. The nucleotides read TGTGCCACCAGTGATTCCTCTATTCCGGGACAGGGTTTGGGGAGCTCCTATAATTCACCCCTCCACTTT. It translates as CATSDSSIPGQGLGSSYNSPLHF.